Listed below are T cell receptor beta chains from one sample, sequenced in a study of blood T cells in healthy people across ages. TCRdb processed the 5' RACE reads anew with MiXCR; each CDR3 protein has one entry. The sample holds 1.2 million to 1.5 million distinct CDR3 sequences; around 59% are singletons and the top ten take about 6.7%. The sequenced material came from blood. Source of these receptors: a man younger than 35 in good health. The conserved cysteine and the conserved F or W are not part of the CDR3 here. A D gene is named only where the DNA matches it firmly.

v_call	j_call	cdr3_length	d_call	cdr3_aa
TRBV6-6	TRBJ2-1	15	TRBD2	ASSRPGSSGGASEQF
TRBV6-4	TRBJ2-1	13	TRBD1	ASSISRDRDNEQF
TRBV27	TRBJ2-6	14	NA	ASSLGILSGANVLT
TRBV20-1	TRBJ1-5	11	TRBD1	SATGDPNQPQH
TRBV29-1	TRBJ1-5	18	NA	SVGWAGWTHRLRCNQPQH
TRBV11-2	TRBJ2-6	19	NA	ASSSPNRAKTSRSGANVLT
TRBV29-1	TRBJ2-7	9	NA	SGLGGYEQY
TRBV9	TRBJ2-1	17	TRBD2	ASSPGLAGGPLRYNEQF
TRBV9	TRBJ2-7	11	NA	ASSSEGTYEQY
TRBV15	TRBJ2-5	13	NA	ATSRPQEYQETQY
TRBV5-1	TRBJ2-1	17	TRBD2	ASSWAGTSGSSSYNEQF
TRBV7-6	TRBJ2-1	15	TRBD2	ASILAMAGGPYNEQF
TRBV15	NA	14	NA	ATSRDQNRGGVEQY
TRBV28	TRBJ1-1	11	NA	ASSTPSNTEAF
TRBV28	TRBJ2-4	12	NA	ASSLWLAKNIQY
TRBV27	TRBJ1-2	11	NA	ASSYGGRSGYT
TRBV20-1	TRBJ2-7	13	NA	SARERGPLSYEQY
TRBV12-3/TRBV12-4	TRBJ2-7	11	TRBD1	ASSPGQGIEQY
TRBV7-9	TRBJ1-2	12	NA	ASSPSERFDGYT
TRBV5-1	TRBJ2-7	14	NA	ASSLLGDVQVYEQY
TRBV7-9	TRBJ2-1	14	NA	ASSLSGELPWNEQF
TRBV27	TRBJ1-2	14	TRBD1	ASSFHPGTGVYGYT
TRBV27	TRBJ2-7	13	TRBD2	ASSGSGRFSYEQY
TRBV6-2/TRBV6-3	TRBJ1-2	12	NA	ASSRLGLGHGYT
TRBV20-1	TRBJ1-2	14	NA	SARPQGQGLWFGYT
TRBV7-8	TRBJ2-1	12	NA	ASSPRLGHNEQF
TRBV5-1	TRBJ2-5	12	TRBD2	ASSLRAGDETQY
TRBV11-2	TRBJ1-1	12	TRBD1	ASSRTGLNTEAF
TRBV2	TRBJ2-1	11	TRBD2	ASSEGLASEQF
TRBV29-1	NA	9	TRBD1	SVAGGLEQY
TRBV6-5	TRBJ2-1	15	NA	ASSYSAGTTPYNEQF
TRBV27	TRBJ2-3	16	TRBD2	ASKPKGLAGATTDTQY
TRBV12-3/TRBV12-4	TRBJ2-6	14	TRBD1	ASSFVGTAGANVLT
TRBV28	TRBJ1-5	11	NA	ASRPGRNQPQH
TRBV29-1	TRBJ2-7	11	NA	SVGGVASYEQY
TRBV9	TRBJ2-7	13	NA	ASSPGLLAPYEQY
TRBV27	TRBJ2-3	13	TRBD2	ASSTSGLAGDTQY
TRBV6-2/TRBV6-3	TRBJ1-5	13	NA	ASSPGAYSNQPQH
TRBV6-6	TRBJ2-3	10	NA	ASWRGTDTQY
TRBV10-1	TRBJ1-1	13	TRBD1	ASTAGPGTGTEAF
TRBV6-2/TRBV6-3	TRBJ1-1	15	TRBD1	ASRQDRGLDWNTEAF
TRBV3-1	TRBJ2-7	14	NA	ASSQDSGGTTYGQY
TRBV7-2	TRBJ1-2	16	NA	ASSFSSSAGNSIDGYT
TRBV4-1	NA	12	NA	ASSQEQGLYEQY
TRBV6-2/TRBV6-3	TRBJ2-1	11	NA	ASIGTLSDEQF
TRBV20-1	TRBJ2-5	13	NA	SARERTSVPETQY
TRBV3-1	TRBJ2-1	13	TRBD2	ASSRLAGGDNEQF
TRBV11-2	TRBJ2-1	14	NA	ASSLAPGSGYNEQF
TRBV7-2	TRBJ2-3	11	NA	ASSGGPTDTQY
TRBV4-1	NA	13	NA	ASSQAAFQEPEQY
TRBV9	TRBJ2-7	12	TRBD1	TSSVGTGGYEQY
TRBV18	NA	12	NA	ASSPPLGTYEQY
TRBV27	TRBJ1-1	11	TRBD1	ASSLSRTGEAF
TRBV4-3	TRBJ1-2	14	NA	ASSQGPGAGSYGYT
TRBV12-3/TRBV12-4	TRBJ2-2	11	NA	ASTGPNTGELF